This T cell receptor beta chain derives from a study of T cells in Graves' hyperthyroidism and ophthalmopathy. Patients affected by ophthalmopathy presented a Clinical Activity Score of at least 3, a NOSPECS grade of at least 4, and disease duration below 3 months. Amplification yielded TCR beta CDR3 regions, with RNA transcripts as the source. HTBI primers were the set used in a first-round RT-PCR of the TCR CDR3. TCRdb called the multiplex PCR reads again in MiXCR, with one record for every CDR3 protein. The sample consists of about 480,000 distinct CDR3 sequences, around a fifth of them appearing once. CDR3 size: 14 residues. V was cut by 5 bases and J by 4 bases, with 14 bases left in between. Germline V gene data show CDR1 as WNHNN and CDR2 as SYGVQD (reference sequence). Notes on this clonotype: The antigen is undetermined.

Study findings and constraints: Among thyroid clonotypes expanded above 0.001, most also appeared in blood.

The receptor's source is a woman between 65 and 79 years old with Graves' ophthalmopathy. The rearrangement joins TRBV10-1 to TRBJ1-1; D ambiguous. The source material was blood. The CDR3 coding sequence is TGCGCCAGCAGTCCCCCGGGGTCCATCACTGAAGCTTTCTTT. The encoded protein is CASSPPGSITEAFF.